The next 6 T cell receptor beta chains were all read from a single sample in a study of T cells in lung cancer brain metastases. Repertoires were generated with immunoSEQ multiplex PCR, while TCRdb's copy carries only in-frame clones and drops some. Of thousands of clones in the sample, nearly 90% were seen once. Sequenced input: tumor tissue from the primary lung tumor. Receptors were obtained from a woman aged 45-65 years with non-small cell lung cancer.

This rearrangement joins TRBV29-1 to TRBJ2-3; unclear D gene. V was cut by 6 bases and J by 0 bases, with 13 bases left in between. Germline values: CDR1 SQVTM, CDR2 ANQGSEA. The CDR3 runs to 14 residues. The CDR3 nucleotides read TGCAGCGTCCTACAGTGGTCGAGCACAGATACGCAGTATTTT. It codes for CSVLQWSSTDTQYF.

The V gene is TRBV28, the J gene TRBJ1-6, with D hard to call. Trimming removed 5 bases at V and 7 bases at J, with 15 bases between. From germline, CDR1 is MDHEN and CDR2 SYDVKM. This CDR3 comprises 15 residues. CDR3 in DNA: TGTGCCAGCAGTGCCGCAGAAGGCGAGAATTCACCCCTCCACTTT. This encodes CASSAAEGENSPLHF. The variable domain in full, completed from reference TRBV28 and TRBJ1-6, reads DVKVTQSSRYLVKRTGEKVFLECVQDMDHENMFWYRQDPGLGLRLIYFSYDVKMKEKGDIPEGYSVSREKKERFSLILESASTNQTSMYLCASSAAEGENSPLHFGNGTRLTVT.

The chain uses TRBV4-2 and TRBJ2-7; D gene ambiguous. The CDR3 totals 15 residues. The V gene's germline CDR1 is LGHNA and CDR2 YNFKEQ. Trimming took 1 base from V and 0 from J, leaving 10 bases between them. Here the CDR3 DNA reads TGTGCCAGCAGCCAAGCGTGGGTCTCCTCCTACGAGCAGTACTTC. Translating it yields CASSQAWVSSYEQYF.

The rearrangement links TRBV4-3 to TRBJ1-2; no clear D. V lost 0 bases, J lost 5 bases, and 7 bases lay in between. CDR3 length: 13 amino acids. Germline CDR1 and CDR2: LGHNA and YSLEER. CDR3 coding DNA: TGCGCCAGCAGCCAAGATAGGCAGTATGGCTACACCTTC. Translated: CASSQDRQYGYTF.

This rearrangement joins TRBV4-1 to TRBJ1-1; D remains unclear. The CDR3 loop spans 14 amino acids. V lost 11 bases and J 1 base, leaving 17 bases between the germline ends. Germline V lookup: CDR1 MGHRA, CDR2 YSYEKL. The CDR3 region has the DNA TGCGCCGCAAAAGGCGGCAGACCGAACACTGAAGCTTTCTTT. Translated, it gives CAAKGGRPNTEAFF.

The chain employs TRBV29-1 and TRBJ2-3, with 8 positions matching TRBD2. V trimming: 4 bases; J trimming: 0 bases; junction bases outside the gene matches: 6. In germline, CDR1 is SQVTM, CDR2 ANQGSEA. There are 15 residues in the CDR3. CDR3: CSVVWLAGSTDTQYF. In DNA form, the CDR3 reads TGCAGCGTTGTCTGGCTAGCGGGTAGCACAGATACGCAGTATTTT.